This T cell receptor beta chain comes out of a study of cytomegalovirus exposure and HLA in healthy donors. Libraries were prepared by immunoSEQ multiplex PCR; TCRdb keeps only in-frame clonotypes and omits some of them. The data hold about 120,000 clones, with roughly 89% observed a single time. Separation from the approximately 670-subject first cohort characterized the 120-subject validation cohort, to which the donors belonged. The specimen was PBMCs. The TCR originated in a woman younger than 35 in good health and CMV-seronegative.

The chain's CDR3 is CASSSIGGGDNEQFF. CDR3 coding DNA: TGTGCCAGCAGTTCGATCGGGGGGGGCGACAATGAGCAGTTCTTC. V and J are TRBV28 and TRBJ2-1; 8 bases align to TRBD2. The length of the CDR3 is 15 residues. V shed 4 bases, J shed 5 bases, and the junction held 7 bases outside the gene matches. Per germline, CDR1 MDHEN and CDR2 SYDVKM.